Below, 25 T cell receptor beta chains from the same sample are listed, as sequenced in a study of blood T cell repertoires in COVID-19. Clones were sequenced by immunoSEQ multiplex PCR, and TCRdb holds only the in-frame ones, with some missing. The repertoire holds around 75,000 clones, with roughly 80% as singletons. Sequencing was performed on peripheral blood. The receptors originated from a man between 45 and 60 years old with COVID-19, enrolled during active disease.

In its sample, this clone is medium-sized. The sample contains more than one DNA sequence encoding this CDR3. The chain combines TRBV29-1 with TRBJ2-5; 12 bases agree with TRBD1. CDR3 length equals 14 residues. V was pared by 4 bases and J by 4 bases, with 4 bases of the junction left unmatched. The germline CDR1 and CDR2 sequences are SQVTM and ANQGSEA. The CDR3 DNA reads TGCAGCGTTGTGGGACAGGGGGCCGGAGAGACCCAGTACTTC. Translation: CSVVGQGAGETQYF.

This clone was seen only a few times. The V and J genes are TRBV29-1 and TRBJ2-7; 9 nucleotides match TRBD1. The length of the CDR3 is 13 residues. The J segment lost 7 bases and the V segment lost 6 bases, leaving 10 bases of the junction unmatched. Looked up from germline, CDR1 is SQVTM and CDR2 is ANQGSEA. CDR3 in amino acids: CSVNPGQGIEQYF. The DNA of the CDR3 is TGCAGCGTAAACCCGGGACAGGGAATAGAGCAGTACTTC.

The CDR3 loop is CASSPSAAGGRADTQYF. The CDR3 DNA reads as TGTGCCAGCTCACCATCGGCAGCGGGGGGTAGGGCAGATACGCAGTATTTT. The chain uses TRBV18 and TRBJ2-3; 9 bases fit TRBD2. Per the germline V gene, CDR1 is KGHSH and CDR2 is LQKENI. The CDR3 is 17 residues long. J was trimmed by 4 bases and V by 2 bases; bases with no gene match: 10.

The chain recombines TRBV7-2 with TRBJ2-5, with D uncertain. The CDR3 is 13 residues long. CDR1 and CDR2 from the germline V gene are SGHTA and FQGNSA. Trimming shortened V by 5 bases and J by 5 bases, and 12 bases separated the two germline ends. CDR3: CASSLLTGETQYF. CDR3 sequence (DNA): TGTGCCAGCAGCCTCTTGACTGGGGAGACCCAGTACTTC.

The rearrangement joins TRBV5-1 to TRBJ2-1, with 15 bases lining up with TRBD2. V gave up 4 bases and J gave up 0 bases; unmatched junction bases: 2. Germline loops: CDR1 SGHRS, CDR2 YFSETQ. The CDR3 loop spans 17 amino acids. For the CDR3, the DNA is TGCGCCAGCAGCCGGGGACTAGCGGGGGGCTCCTACAATGAGCAGTTCTTC. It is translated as CASSRGLAGGSYNEQFF.

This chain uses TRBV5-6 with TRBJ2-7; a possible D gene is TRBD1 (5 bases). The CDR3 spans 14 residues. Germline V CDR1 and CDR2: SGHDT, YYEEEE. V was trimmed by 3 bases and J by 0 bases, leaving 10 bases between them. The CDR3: CASSSPGFSYEQYF. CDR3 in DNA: TGTGCCAGCAGCTCCCCAGGGTTCTCCTACGAGCAGTACTTC. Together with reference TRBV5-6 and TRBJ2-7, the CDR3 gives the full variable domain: DAGVTQSPTHLIKTRGQQVTLRCSPKSGHDTVSWYQQALGQGPQFIFQYYEEEERQRGNFPDRFSGHQFPNYSSELNVNALLLGDSALYLCASSSPGFSYEQYFGPGTRLTVT.

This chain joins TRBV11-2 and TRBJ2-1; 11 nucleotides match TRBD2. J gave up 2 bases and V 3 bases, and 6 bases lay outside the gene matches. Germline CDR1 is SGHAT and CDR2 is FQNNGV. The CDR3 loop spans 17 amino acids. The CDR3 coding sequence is TGTGCCAGCAGCTTTCTAGCGGGGGGCCTTACCTACAATGAGCAGTTCTTC. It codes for CASSFLAGGLTYNEQFF.

The CDR3 coding sequence is TGTGCCGGGCAGGGGGCGCCCCGCTATGGCTACACCTTC. Its protein product is CAGQGAPRYGYTF. This chain connects TRBV7-9 to TRBJ1-2; 8 bases agree with TRBD1. The J segment lost 4 bases and the V segment lost 11 bases, leaving 9 bases of the junction unmatched. The CDR3 is 13 amino acids. Germline loops: CDR1 SEHNR, CDR2 FQNEAQ (reference sequence).

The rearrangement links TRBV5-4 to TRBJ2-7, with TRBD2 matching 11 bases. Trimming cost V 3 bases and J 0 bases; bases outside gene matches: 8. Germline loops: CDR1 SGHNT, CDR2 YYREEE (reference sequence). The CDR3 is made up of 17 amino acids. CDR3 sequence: CASSYPGTSGYSYEQYF. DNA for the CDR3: TGTGCCAGCAGCTACCCCGGGACTAGCGGTTACTCCTACGAGCAGTACTTC.

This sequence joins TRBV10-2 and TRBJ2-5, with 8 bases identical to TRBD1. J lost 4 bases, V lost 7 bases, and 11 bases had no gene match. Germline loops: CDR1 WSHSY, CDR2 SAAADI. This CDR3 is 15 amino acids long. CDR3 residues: CASKRTGPQGETQYF. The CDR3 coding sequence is TGCGCCAGCAAGAGGACAGGGCCCCAAGGAGAGACCCAGTACTTC.

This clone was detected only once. Here the CDR3 reads CASSSTRVTQYF. The CDR3 nucleotides read TGTGCCAGCAGCTCGACTAGGGTGACCCAGTACTTC. This sequence joins TRBV7-9 and TRBJ2-5; possibly TRBD2 for D (6 bases). The germline V gene has CDR1 SEHNR and CDR2 FQNEAQ (reference sequence). Trimming stripped 4 bases from V and 7 bases from J, with 10 bases between. The CDR3 sequence is 12 residues long.

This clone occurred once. The CDR3 here is CASSALRSLTQRRNTEAFF. CDR3 sequence (DNA): TGTGCCAGCAGTGCCCTTAGGAGTCTGACCCAAAGGCGGAACACTGAAGCTTTCTTT. The rearrangement joins TRBV6-1 to TRBJ1-1; D remains unclear. The CDR3 spans 19 residues. V was pared by 4 bases and J by 1 base, with 25 bases between. CDR1 MNHNS and CDR2 SASEGT come from the germline V gene.

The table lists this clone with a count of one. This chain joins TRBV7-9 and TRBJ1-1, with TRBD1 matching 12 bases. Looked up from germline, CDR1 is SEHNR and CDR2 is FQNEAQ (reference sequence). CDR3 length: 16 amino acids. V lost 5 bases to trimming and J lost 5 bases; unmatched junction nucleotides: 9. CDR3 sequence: CASSVRDRGLRTEAFF. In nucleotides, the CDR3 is TGTGCCAGCAGCGTCCGGGACAGGGGGCTGAGGACTGAAGCTTTCTTT.

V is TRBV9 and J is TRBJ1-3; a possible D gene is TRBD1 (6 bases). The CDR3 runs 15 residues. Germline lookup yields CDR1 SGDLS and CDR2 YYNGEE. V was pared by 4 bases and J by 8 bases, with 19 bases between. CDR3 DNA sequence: TGTGCCAGCAGCATCCGGGCCCCGGGGGGCCACACCATATATTTT. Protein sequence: CASSIRAPGGHTIYF.

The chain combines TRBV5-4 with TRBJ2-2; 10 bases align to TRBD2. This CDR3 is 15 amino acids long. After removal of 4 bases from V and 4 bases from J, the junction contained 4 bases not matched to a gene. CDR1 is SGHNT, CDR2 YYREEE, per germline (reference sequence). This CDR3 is CASSGLAGGTGELFF. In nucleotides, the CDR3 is TGTGCCAGCAGCGGGTTAGCGGGGGGCACCGGGGAGCTGTTTTTT. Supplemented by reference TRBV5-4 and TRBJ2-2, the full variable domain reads ETGVTQSPTHLIKTRGQQVTLRCSSQSGHNTVSWYQQALGQGPQFIFQYYREEENGRGNFPPRFSGLQFPNYSSELNVNALELDDSALYLCASSGLAGGTGELFFGEGSRLTVL.

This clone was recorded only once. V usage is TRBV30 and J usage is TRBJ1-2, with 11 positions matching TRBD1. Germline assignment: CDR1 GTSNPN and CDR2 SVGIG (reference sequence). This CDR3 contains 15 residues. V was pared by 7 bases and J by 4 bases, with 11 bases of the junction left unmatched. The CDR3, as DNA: TGTGCCTCCGGCCGGGGACAGGGGGAAATCTATGGCTACACCTTC. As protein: CASGRGQGEIYGYTF.

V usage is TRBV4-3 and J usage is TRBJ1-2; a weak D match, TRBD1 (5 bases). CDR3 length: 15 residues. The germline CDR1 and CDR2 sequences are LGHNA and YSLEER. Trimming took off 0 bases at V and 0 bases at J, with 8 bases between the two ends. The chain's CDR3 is CASSQDAGANYGYTF. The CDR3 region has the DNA TGCGCCAGCAGCCAAGATGCGGGGGCTAACTATGGCTACACCTTC.

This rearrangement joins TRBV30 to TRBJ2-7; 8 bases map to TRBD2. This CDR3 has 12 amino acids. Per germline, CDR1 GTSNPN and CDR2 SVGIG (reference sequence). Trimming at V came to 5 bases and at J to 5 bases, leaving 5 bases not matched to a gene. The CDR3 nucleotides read TGTGCCTGGCTCGGGACTAGGCACGAGCAGTACTTC. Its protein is CAWLGTRHEQYF.

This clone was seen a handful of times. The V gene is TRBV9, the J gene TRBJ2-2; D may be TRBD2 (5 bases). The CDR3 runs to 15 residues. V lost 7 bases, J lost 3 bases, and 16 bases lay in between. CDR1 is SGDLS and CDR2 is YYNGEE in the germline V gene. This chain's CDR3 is CASRAGVGDTGELFF. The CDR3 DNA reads TGTGCCAGCCGCGCCGGGGTTGGGGACACCGGGGAGCTGTTTTTT.

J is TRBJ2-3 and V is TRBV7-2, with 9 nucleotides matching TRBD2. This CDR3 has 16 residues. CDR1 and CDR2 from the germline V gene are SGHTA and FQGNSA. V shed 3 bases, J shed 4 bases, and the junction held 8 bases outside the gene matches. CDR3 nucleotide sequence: TGTGCCAGCAGCTTCGTCCGCGGGGGGGGATCAGATACGCAGTATTTT. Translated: CASSFVRGGGSDTQYF.

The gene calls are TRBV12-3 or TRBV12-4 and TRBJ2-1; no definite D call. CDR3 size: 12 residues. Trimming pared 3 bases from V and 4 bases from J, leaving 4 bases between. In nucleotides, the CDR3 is TGTGCCAGCAGTTTCGGTTACAATGAGCAGTTCTTC. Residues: CASSFGYNEQFF.

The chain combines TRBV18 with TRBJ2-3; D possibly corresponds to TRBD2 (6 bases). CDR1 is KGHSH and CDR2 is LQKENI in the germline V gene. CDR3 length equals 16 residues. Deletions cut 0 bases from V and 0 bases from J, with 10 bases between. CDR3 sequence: CASSPPGGESTDTQYF. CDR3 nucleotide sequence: TGTGCCAGCTCACCACCGGGCGGGGAAAGCACAGATACGCAGTATTTT.

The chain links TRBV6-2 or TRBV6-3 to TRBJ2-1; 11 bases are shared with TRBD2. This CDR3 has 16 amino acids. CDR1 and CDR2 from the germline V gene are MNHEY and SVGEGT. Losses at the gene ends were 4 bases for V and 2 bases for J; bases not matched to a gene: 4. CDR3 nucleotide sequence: TGTGCCAGCAGTTCCCAGACTAGCGGGGCCTACAATGAGCAGTTCTTC. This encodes CASSSQTSGAYNEQFF.

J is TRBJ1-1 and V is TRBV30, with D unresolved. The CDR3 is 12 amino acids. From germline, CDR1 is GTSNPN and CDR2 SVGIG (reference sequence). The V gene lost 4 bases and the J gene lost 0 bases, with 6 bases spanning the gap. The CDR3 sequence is CAWNPLNTEAFF. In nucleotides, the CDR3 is TGTGCCTGGAATCCTCTGAACACTGAAGCTTTCTTT. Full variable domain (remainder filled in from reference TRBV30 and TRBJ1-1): SQTIHQWPATLVQPVGSPLSLECTVEGTSNPNLYWYRQAAGRGLQLLFYSVGIGQISSEVPQNLSASRPQDRQFILSSKKLLLSDSGFYLCAWNPLNTEAFFGQGTRLTVV.

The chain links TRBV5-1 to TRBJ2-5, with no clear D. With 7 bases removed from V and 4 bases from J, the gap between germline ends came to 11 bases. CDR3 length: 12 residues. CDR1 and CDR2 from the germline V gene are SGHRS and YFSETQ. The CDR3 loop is CASGAQGETQYF. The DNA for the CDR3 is TGCGCCAGCGGAGCTCAAGGAGAGACCCAGTACTTC.